The sequence of this T cell receptor (beta chain) was determined in a study of breast tumors, draining lymph nodes, adjacent tissues. Breast cancer patients provided tissue from their axillary draining lymph nodes. Each CDR3 protein gets one entry after TCRdb re-called the multiplex PCR reads with MiXCR. This table holds around 130,000 distinct CDR3 sequences, 15% to 20% found once. This clonotype was recorded many times. Germline lookup yields CDR1 SGHRS and CDR2 YFSETQ. After removal of 3 bases from V and 8 bases from J, the junction contained 11 bases not matched to a gene. The CDR3 is 16 residues long.

The V call is TRBV5-1, the J call TRBJ2-7; 13 nucleotides line up with TRBD2. The sequenced sample was axillary lymph node tissue. This TCR derives from a female donor with breast cancer. Some clones in this sample may be carry-over from other donors' samples. CDR3 loop: CASSYSSGTSGNKQYF. The CDR3 DNA reads as TGCGCCAGCAGCTACAGTTCCGGGACTAGCGGGAACAAGCAGTACTTC.